This is a list of T cell receptor beta chains from one sample in a study of CD8 T cells in Susac syndrome. TCRdb itself ran the immunoSEQ multiplex PCR reads through MiXCR, one entry per CDR3 protein. The data hold more than 200,000 distinct CDR3 sequences, with about 90% observed a single time. The sample consisted of CD8+ T cells from PBMCs. Receptors originate from a human donor with multiple sclerosis. CDR3s include the opening cysteine and the closing phenylalanine or tryptophan. Fields, in order: V gene, D gene, J gene, clone size, CDR3 DNA, CDR3 protein. The D gene is left open where the match is weak. Where a row states a size, it is once, few, many or the class of an expanded clone; other rows omit it.

TRBV14	.	TRBJ2-7	once	TGTGCCAGCAGCCAAGATGCCAGAAACTACGAGCAGTACTTC	CASSQDARNYEQYF
TRBV19	.	TRBJ1-1	.	TGTGCCACCACCCCGGCAGGGGTATACAACACTGAAGCTTTCTTT	CATTPAGVYNTEAFF
TRBV6-2/TRBV6-3	.	TRBJ2-4	.	TGTGCCAGCAGTTCAACCGGGACCCCCTATAACATTCAGTACTTC	CASSSTGTPYNIQYF
TRBV4-2	.	TRBJ2-7	.	TGTGCCAGCAGCCCGGGGGAGGCAGGCCTGTCCTACGAGCAGTACTTC	CASSPGEAGLSYEQYF
TRBV9	TRBD2	TRBJ2-1	.	TGTGCCAGCAGCGTAGGTGGGGGACTAGCGAATGAGCAGTTCTTC	CASSVGGGLANEQFF
TRBV27	.	TRBJ2-4	.	TGTGCCAGCAAGGAGCTAGCCAAAAACATTCAGTACTTC	CASKELAKNIQYF
TRBV2	.	TRBJ2-1	.	TGTGCCAGCAGGGTTCGGAGTGAGCAGTTCTTC	CASRVRSEQFF
TRBV20-1	.	TRBJ2-7	.	TGCAGTGCTAGAGAACTAGCTGACAGCTCCTACGAGCAGTACTTC	CSARELADSSYEQYF
TRBV27	.	TRBJ2-1	.	TGTGCCAGCAGTTTATCGACGGGAGTCTCCTACAATGAGCAGTTCTTC	CASSLSTGVSYNEQFF
TRBV5-4	.	TRBJ2-3	.	TGTGCCAGCAGCTTACACGGACGGGGAGATACGCAGTATTTT	CASSLHGRGDTQYF
TRBV7-8	.	TRBJ1-2	.	TGTGCCAGCAGCTTTACCTTGGGGGGGCTGGATGGCTACACCTTC	CASSFTLGGLDGYTF
TRBV3-1	TRBD2	TRBJ2-7	.	TGTGCCAGCAGCCAAGAGCGGGGGAGCTCCTACGAGCAGTACTTC	CASSQERGSSYEQYF
TRBV7-9	.	TRBJ1-3	.	TGTGCCAGCAGCCCCGGGACAACCGGAAACACCATATATTTT	CASSPGTTGNTIYF
TRBV15	.	TRBJ1-6	.	TGTGCCACCAGCAGAGGGGAGGGGTGGAGAGATTCACCCCTCCACTTT	CATSRGEGWRDSPLHF
TRBV12-3/TRBV12-4	.	TRBJ2-7	few	TGTGCCAGCTCCTCGGAGGGGGGCGAGCAGTACTTC	CASSSEGGEQYF
TRBV19	TRBD2	TRBJ2-1	.	TGTGCCAGTAGTAAGCGGGAGGGTGAGCAGTTCTTC	CASSKREGEQFF
TRBV7-9	.	TRBJ2-5	.	TGTGCCAGCAGCTTAGAAGTAGGGAAGGAGACCCAGTACTTC	CASSLEVGKETQYF
TRBV9	TRBD2	TRBJ2-1	.	TGTGCCAGCAGTCAAGGGGGACTAGCGGGACGCTACAATGAGCAGTTCTTC	CASSQGGLAGRYNEQFF
TRBV19	.	TRBJ1-1	once	TGTGCCAGTACCTCCGGGACGGTGAACACTGAAGCTTTCTTT	CASTSGTVNTEAFF
TRBV27	TRBD2	TRBJ2-1	.	TGTGCCAGCACCCTAAGCGGGGCCTACAATGAGCAGTTCTTC	CASTLSGAYNEQFF
TRBV11-2	.	TRBJ1-4	.	TGTGCCAGCAGCTTAGGCAGGGGCTGGGAAAAACTGTTTTTT	CASSLGRGWEKLFF
TRBV19	TRBD2	TRBJ2-1	once	TGTGCCAGTAGTACTACTAGCGGGGGTAAAGCATATGAGCAGTTCTTC	CASSTTSGGKAYEQFF
TRBV6-2/TRBV6-3	.	TRBJ1-3	once	TGTGCCAGCGGACAAGAGGAGGATCCGTTGAACACCATATATTTT	CASGQEEDPLNTIYF
TRBV12-3/TRBV12-4	TRBD2	TRBJ2-3	.	TGTGCCAGCAGACGCGGACTAGCGGCCACAGATACGCAGTATTTT	CASRRGLAATDTQYF
TRBV7-9	.	TRBJ2-3	.	TGTGCCAGCAGCTTAGGACCCCAGAGCACAGATACGCAGTATTTT	CASSLGPQSTDTQYF
TRBV5-4	TRBD2	TRBJ2-1	.	TGTGCCAGCAGCTTGAGTGTCGGGGGGAGCTCCTACAATGAGCAGTTCTTC	CASSLSVGGSSYNEQFF
TRBV7-8	TRBD1	TRBJ1-1	once	TGTGCCAGCAGCCTCGGTTTGTGGCAGGGGGCATCTTCGGTCACTGAAGCTTTCTTT	CASSLGLWQGASSVTEAFF
TRBV29-1	TRBD1	TRBJ2-5	.	TGCAGCGTGGGCTTGGGGACAGGGGGAGAGACCCAGTACTTC	CSVGLGTGGETQYF
TRBV7-9	TRBD1	TRBJ2-7	once	TGTGCCAGCAGCTTAGACAACACCGGGACAGGGGGGTCCTACGAGCAGTACTTC	CASSLDNTGTGGSYEQYF
TRBV25-1	.	TRBJ1-1	.	TGTGCCAGCAGTGACTTCCTAAACACTGAAGCTTTCTTT	CASSDFLNTEAFF
TRBV4-3	.	TRBJ1-1	.	TGCGCCAGCAGCCAAGAGACGGGCTTAGTGGCTGAAGCTTTCTTT	CASSQETGLVAEAFF
TRBV9	.	TRBJ1-2	.	TGTGCCAGCAGCGTATCGCAGGGGCTCTCTTATGGCTACACCTTC	CASSVSQGLSYGYTF
TRBV30	.	TRBJ1-2	.	TGTGCCTGGAGACAACCCCCGACGACCCACTATGGCTACACCTTC	CAWRQPPTTHYGYTF
TRBV9	TRBD2	TRBJ2-5	.	TGTGCCAGCAGCGTAGGTGGGAGGGCCGTAGAGACCCAGTACTTC	CASSVGGRAVETQYF
TRBV7-3	TRBD2	TRBJ2-1	.	TGTGCCAGCAGCACTACTAGCGGATTCTCCTACAATGAGCAGTTCTTC	CASSTTSGFSYNEQFF
TRBV6-5	.	TRBJ1-2	once	TGTGCCAGCAGTTACTCGAACCCCATTGGGCACTATGGCTACACCTTC	CASSYSNPIGHYGYTF
TRBV18	.	TRBJ1-1	.	TGTGCCAGCTCATTGACAGGATCGAGGGTTTACACTGAAGCTTTCTTT	CASSLTGSRVYTEAFF
TRBV20-1	TRBD2	TRBJ2-5	.	TGCAGTGCTAGGGGGACTACCCAAGAGACCCAGTACTTC	CSARGTTQETQYF
TRBV7-9	TRBD2	TRBJ2-1	.	TGTGCCAGCAGCTTCCGGACTAGCCGTCTCTTAGCCCTTTTCAATGAGCAGTTCTTC	CASSFRTSRLLALFNEQFF
TRBV4-1	.	TRBJ2-1	.	TGCGCCAGCAGCCTGGACGTGCCGGGCAGTGAGCAGTTCTTC	CASSLDVPGSEQFF
TRBV2	.	TRBJ2-1	.	TGTGCCAGCAGTACCCTTTTGGGTGAAATCAATGAGCAGTTCTTC	CASSTLLGEINEQFF
TRBV3-1	.	TRBJ1-1	.	TGTGCCAGCAGCCAAGTCCCCTTCACTGAAGCTTTCTTT	CASSQVPFTEAFF
TRBV9	.	TRBJ1-5	.	TGTGCCAGCAGCGTCCCTCGCCGGCAGGGAGAGGGTCAGCCCCAGCATTTT	CASSVPRRQGEGQPQHF
TRBV6-5	.	TRBJ2-5	.	TGTGCCAGCAGTTACTACGGCCAAGAGACCCAGTACTTC	CASSYYGQETQYF
TRBV13	TRBD1	TRBJ2-7	.	TGTGCCAGCAGCTTAGGGCAGGGGGCAGGCGAGCAGTACTTC	CASSLGQGAGEQYF
TRBV9	TRBD2	TRBJ2-2	.	TGTGCCAGCAGCAGAAGCGGGGCCCCCACCGGGGAGCTGTTTTTT	CASSRSGAPTGELFF
TRBV27	.	TRBJ1-1	.	TGTGCCAGCAGTTCGGAGGCCAGTCGGTCCTTAGGATACACTGAAGCTTTCTTT	CASSSEASRSLGYTEAFF
TRBV9	TRBD2	TRBJ2-3	.	TGTGCCAGCAGCCCGGGAGGCCATAGCACAGATACGCAGTATTTT	CASSPGGHSTDTQYF
TRBV6-6	.	TRBJ2-5	.	TGTGCCAGCAGTGCAACAGGGACCCAGTACTTC	CASSATGTQYF
TRBV30	TRBD1	TRBJ1-5	once	TGTGCCTGGAGTGCCCCGGACAGGGGAGATCAGCCCCAGCATTTT	CAWSAPDRGDQPQHF
TRBV11-2	TRBD2	TRBJ2-1	few	TGTGCCAGCAGCTTAACCAGCGGGAGTTACAATGAGCAGTTCTTC	CASSLTSGSYNEQFF
TRBV20-1	TRBD1	TRBJ2-7	.	TGCAGTGCTAGTCCCGGGACAGGCTACGAGCAGTACTTC	CSASPGTGYEQYF
TRBV29-1	.	TRBJ2-1	.	TGCAGCGTTGGGTCCTACAATGAGCAGTTCTTC	CSVGSYNEQFF